The entry that follows covers one T cell receptor beta chain sequence. No antigen is known for it. The germline CDR1 and CDR2 sequences are MDHEN and SYDVKM. The CDR3 is made up of 14 amino acids. Trimming pared 5 bases from V and 3 bases from J, leaving 13 bases between. This record belongs to a study of Ad26.COV2.S vaccination and SARS-CoV-2 variants. Clones were read by immunoSEQ multiplex PCR, and TCRdb kept only the in-frame ones, dropping some. The table shows approximately 150,000 clones, with just over 85% occurring only once. Regarding the study as a whole: Recipients of vaccine and of placebo showed similar breadth of their non-spike TCR repertoires. Marked by substantial breadth, spike-specific CD8+ and CD4+ T cell responses were reportedly seen after vaccination.

The sequencing here drew on peripheral blood, taken after recovery from COVID-19. The TCR sequence derives from a human donor who had recovered from COVID-19. V is TRBV28 and J is TRBJ1-1; TRBD1 might be the D (5 bases). The CDR3 DNA is TGTGCCAGCAGTAAACGGGGCTGGTACACTGAAGCTTTCTTT. Translation gives CASSKRGWYTEAFF.